This TCR beta chain was profiled in a study of shared clonotypes between healthy human individuals. Measured with immunoSEQ multiplex PCR; TCRdb has only the in-frame clones, and not every one. The table lists a few million clones, 90% to 97% of them singletons. Details on this clone: Antigen: not known.

Trimming cost V 3 bases and J 4 bases; bases outside gene matches: 6. The CDR3 runs 15 residues. Germline CDR1 MGHRA, CDR2 YSYEKL. Study-wide points: A handful of donors shared approximately 5% of their naive CD4 clonotypes.

The chain couples TRBV4-1 to TRBJ1-3; 7 bases are shared with TRBD1. The TCR originated in a man in his late teens or twenties in good health. What was sequenced was naive CD4+ T cells sorted from blood. Subset: CD45RA+ positively selected. The CDR3 spells CASSQEGQSGNTIYF. Written as DNA, the CDR3 is TGCGCCAGCAGCCAGGAGGGACAGTCCGGAAACACCATATATTTT.